This T cell receptor (beta chain) was recovered during a study of T cells after yellow fever vaccination. Broader study findings: A weaker secondary response peaked on day 5, the primary on day 15.

A word on this clonotype: The antigen remains undetermined.

CDR1 and CDR2 from the germline V gene are MNHEY and SMNVEV (reference sequence). V shed 8 bases and J shed 8 bases, with 19 bases lying between them. This CDR3 is built from 15 residues. TCRdb re-derived calls from the 5' RACE reads in MiXCR, one entry per CDR3 protein. The table lists some 340,000 distinct CDR3 sequences, about 10% of them singletons. Sequencing was performed on CD4+ T cells sorted from PBMCs, taken 45 days after the yellow fever booster vaccination. V is TRBV27 and J is TRBJ1-6; the D gene is possibly TRBD1 (5 bases). The receptor's source is a man younger than 35 who received the YFV17D yellow fever vaccine. The CDR3 coding sequence is TGTGCCAGCTCCCTTCGGGCAGGGACGGATTCACCCCTCCACTTT. This translates into CASSLRAGTDSPLHF.